The TCR beta chain described here comes from a study of shared clonotypes between healthy human individuals. Over several immunoSEQ plates, each subset's genomic DNA was distributed in even portions. Clones were sequenced by immunoSEQ multiplex PCR, and TCRdb holds only the in-frame ones, with some missing. The repertoire consists of roughly 500,000 clones, with over 65% occurring once and the leading ten covering 10% to 15%. Trimming removed 4 bases from V and 4 bases from J; junction bases left unmatched: 8. There are 15 residues in the CDR3. CDR1 and CDR2 (germline): SGHTS, YDEGEE. For unsorted samples, genomic DNA was extracted from around 95 million PBMCs.

Sequencing was done on a sample of PBMCs. The clonotype originates from a woman between 40 and 55 years old in good health. Some clones in this sample may be carry-over from other donors' samples. The J gene is TRBJ1-1, the V gene TRBV5-8; 9 nucleotides line up with TRBD1. CDR3 region: CASSRLGDRVTEAFF. The CDR3 region has the DNA TGTGCCAGCAGCCGTCTGGGGGACAGGGTCACTGAAGCTTTCTTT.